The 10 T cell receptor beta chains below were found in one sample sequenced in a study of T cell responses to AZD1222 COVID-19 vaccine (TCRdb year 2021). The time point label here, explained by the study, means: about 28 days (+/-7) after the second vaccine dose. According to the study, the label for this sample's treatment or condition signals: meningococcal conjugate vaccine given as trial control. Library preparation employed the immunoSEQ multiplex PCR assay. TCRdb took over this immuneACCESS table, retaining in-frame rearrangements with V and J assigned. Such tables are incomplete; in checked studies, under half of the missing clones stem from an unresolved V gene, and the remainder is unexplained. Present in this sample are around 150,000 clones, roughly 89% of which were seen just once. Roughly 7.6% of the sample rests with the top ten. This specimen was peripheral blood, taken 28 days after the second dose of the MenACWY control vaccine. Source of these receptors: an adult who received the MenACWY meningococcal vaccine as a control.

J is TRBJ1-2 and V is TRBV5-1; 7 bases fit TRBD1. Germline V gene sequence: CDR1 SGHRS, CDR2 YFSETQ. The CDR3 length is 13 residues. V lost 4 bases and J lost 8; bases outside the gene matches: 8. CDR3 DNA: TGCGCCAGCAGCGTTACAGGGGTAGTCGGCTACACCTTC. Residues: CASSVTGVVGYTF.

The chain employs TRBV18 and TRBJ2-1; 11 bases are a match to TRBD2. Trimming at V came to 4 bases and at J to 4 bases, leaving 3 bases not matched to a gene. The CDR3 is made up of 15 amino acids. In germline, CDR1 is KGHSH, CDR2 LQKENI. CDR3 in DNA: TGTGCCAGCTCACAACTAGCGGGAGATTACAATGAGCAGTTCTTC. It specifies CASSQLAGDYNEQFF.

The chain joins TRBV19 to TRBJ2-2; the D call may be TRBD1 or TRBD2 (6 bases each). This CDR3 is built from 15 residues. Germline V gene sequence: CDR1 LNHDA, CDR2 SQIVND (reference sequence). Between the trimmed V and J ends, which lost 7 bases and 7 bases, there was a span of 19 bases. The CDR3 nucleotides read TGTGCCAGTACCCCGGGTTCGGGGGCCGTCGGGGAGCTGTTTTTT. Residues: CASTPGSGAVGELFF.

The chain has TRBV11-3 and TRBJ2-3; TRBD1 matches at 9 bases. CDR1 is SGHNT, CDR2 YENEEA, per germline. The CDR3 sequence is 15 residues long. With V trimmed by 5 bases and J by 3 bases, 6 bases remained unmatched. The CDR3 spells CASSPGQGFTDTQYF. The DNA for the CDR3 is TGTGCCAGCAGCCCGGGACAGGGATTTACAGATACGCAGTATTTT.

This clone was counted only a few times. The chain is built from TRBV6-1 and TRBJ1-6, with unresolved D. V was cut by 5 bases and J by 0 bases, with 11 bases left in between. The CDR3 length is 16 residues. Germline CDR1 reads MNHNS; CDR2 reads SASEGT. CDR3 amino acids: CASSKGRSSYNSPLHF. The DNA of the CDR3 is TGTGCCAGCAGTAAAGGGCGTAGCTCCTATAATTCACCCCTCCACTTT.

The CDR3 nucleotides read TGTGCCAGTAGTATAGGGCAGGGGGCGGTCACCGGGGAGCTGTTTTTT. This sequence encodes CASSIGQGAVTGELFF. This rearrangement joins TRBV19 to TRBJ2-2, with 8 positions matching TRBD1. CDR1 is LNHDA, CDR2 SQIVND, per germline (reference sequence). CDR3 length: 16 residues. J was trimmed by 4 bases and V by 1 base; bases with no gene match: 5.

The chain combines TRBV29-1 with TRBJ2-1; 10 bases map to TRBD1. The CDR3 contains 15 residues. Trimming at V came to 6 bases and at J to 4 bases, leaving 9 bases not matched to a gene. In germline, CDR1 is SQVTM, CDR2 ANQGSEA. CDR3 in amino acids: CSVALTGGLYNEQFF. As DNA, the CDR3 is TGCAGCGTCGCCTTGACAGGGGGCCTATACAATGAGCAGTTCTTC.

This chain joins TRBV28 and TRBJ2-5; 7 bases fit TRBD2. This CDR3 is built from 17 residues. Germline CDR1 MDHEN, CDR2 SYDVKM. Trimming cost V 5 bases and J 0 bases; bases outside gene matches: 12. CDR3 region: CASSTLAGGGDQETQYF. DNA of the CDR3: TGTGCCAGCAGTACATTAGCTGGCGGGGGAGACCAAGAGACCCAGTACTTC. Combining the CDR3 with reference TRBV28 and TRBJ2-5 gives the whole variable domain DVKVTQSSRYLVKRTGEKVFLECVQDMDHENMFWYRQDPGLGLRLIYFSYDVKMKEKGDIPEGYSVSREKKERFSLILESASTNQTSMYLCASSTLAGGGDQETQYFGPGTRLLVL.

This CDR3 is CASSLQGYQGSPLHF. The CDR3, as DNA: TGTGCCAGCAGCTTACAGGGGTATCAAGGTTCACCCCTCCACTTT. The V and J genes are TRBV5-5 and TRBJ1-6; the match to TRBD1 covers 7 bases. CDR1 and CDR2 (germline): SGHKS, YYEKEE (reference sequence). The CDR3 totals 15 residues. The V segment lost 2 bases and the J segment 9 bases; nucleotides outside the gene matches: 8.

J is TRBJ2-3 and V is TRBV11-1, with D perhaps matching TRBD1 (6 bases). CDR3 length equals 15 residues. In germline, CDR1 is SGHAT, CDR2 FQDESV (reference sequence). Trimming removed 3 bases from V and 4 bases from J, with 14 bases in between. For the CDR3, the DNA is TGTGCCAGCAGCTTTTTGGGGGCTGGGTCAGATACGCAGTATTTT. Amino acids: CASSFLGAGSDTQYF.